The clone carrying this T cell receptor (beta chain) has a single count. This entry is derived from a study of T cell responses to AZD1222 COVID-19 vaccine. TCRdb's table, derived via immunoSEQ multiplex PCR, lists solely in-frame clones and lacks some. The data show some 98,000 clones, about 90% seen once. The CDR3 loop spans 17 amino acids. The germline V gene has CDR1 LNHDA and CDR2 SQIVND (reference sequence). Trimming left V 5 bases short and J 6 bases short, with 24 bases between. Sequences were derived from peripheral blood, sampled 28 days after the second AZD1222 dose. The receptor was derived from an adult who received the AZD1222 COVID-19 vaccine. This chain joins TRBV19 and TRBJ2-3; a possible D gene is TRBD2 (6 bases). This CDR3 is CASSLALASQKLDTQYF. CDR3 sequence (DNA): TGTGCCAGTAGTTTAGCACTAGCCTCGCAAAAACTTGATACGCAGTATTTT.